Following are 8 T cell receptor beta chains from one sample sequenced in a study of low-dose radiotherapy and immunotherapy resistance in tumors. Time point defined: before trial treatment. Covering alpha and beta chains, TRAV- and TRBV-specific primers were used for the first-strand cDNA. The TCRs were subjected to amplification over approximately 20 PCR cycles employing a constant-region primer in conjunction with a V-primer adapter. TCRdb called the reads again in MiXCR, with one record for every CDR3 protein. The sample lists 60,000 to 90,000 distinct CDR3 sequences; roughly 30% were seen once. Sample: PBMCs, taken before treatment. The receptors come from a female donor with ovarian cancer.

This clonotype was picked up a small number of times. For the CDR3, the DNA is TGTGCCAGCAGCTTAGATCTTCTGAAAGCTGAAGCTTTCTTT. Translating gives CASSLDLLKAEAFF. The chain joins TRBV11-2 to TRBJ1-1; D ambiguous. Germline loops: CDR1 SGHAT, CDR2 FQNNGV. The CDR3 runs to 14 residues. Deletions cut 0 bases from V and 6 bases from J, with 11 bases between.

This clonotype was picked up many times. V and J are TRBV20-1 and TRBJ1-5; 7 bases align to TRBD1. V was pared by 6 bases and J by 5 bases, with 10 bases of the junction left unmatched. Germline CDR1 and CDR2: DFQATT and SNEGSKA (reference sequence). This CDR3 region has 14 residues. DNA of the CDR3: TGCAGTGCCGCTAGGGGGCGGGTTTATCAGCCCCAGCATTTT. This sequence encodes CSAARGRVYQPQHF.

The V gene is TRBV7-8, the J gene TRBJ2-7; 8 positions agree with TRBD2. This CDR3 comprises 15 residues. Germline V gene sequence: CDR1 SGHVS, CDR2 FQNEAQ. V was pared by 5 bases and J by 5 bases, with 11 bases of the junction left unmatched. CDR3: CASSRRDGGADEQYF. DNA for the CDR3: TGTGCCAGCAGCAGAAGGGACGGGGGGGCCGACGAGCAGTACTTC. Using reference TRBV7-8 and TRBJ2-7 for the parts outside the CDR3, the full variable domain is GAGVSQSPRYKVAKRGQDVALRCDPISGHVSLFWYQQALGQGPEFLTYFQNEAQLDKSGLPSDRFFAERPEGSVSTLKIQRTQQEDSAVYLCASSRRDGGADEQYFGPGTRLTVT.

This clonotype was found many times. The chain is built from TRBV28 and TRBJ2-3; D is perhaps TRBD2 (7 bases). Germline lookup yields CDR1 MDHEN and CDR2 SYDVKM. The CDR3 is 16 residues long. V shed 11 bases and J shed 2 bases, with 23 bases lying between them. CDR3 nucleotide sequence: TGTGCCCGCCCGCGGAAGGGGGAGGGATCCACAGATACGCAGTATTTT. It specifies CARPRKGEGSTDTQYF.

This clonotype was recorded many times. CDR3 DNA: TGTGCCAGTAGTATAACAGGACACTCTGGAAACACCATATATTTT. It codes for CASSITGHSGNTIYF. V and J are TRBV19 and TRBJ1-3; tentative D call: TRBD1 (5 bases). Looked up from germline, CDR1 is LNHDA and CDR2 is SQIVND (reference sequence). This CDR3 contains 15 residues. V was trimmed by 2 bases and J by 0 bases, leaving 8 bases between them.

This clonotype was recorded many times. The chain has TRBV25-1 and TRBJ2-2, with a tentative D call TRBD1 (5 bases). Germline V CDR1 and CDR2: MGHDK, SYGVNS. The CDR3 sequence is 16 residues long. Trimming removed 1 base from V and 4 bases from J, with 13 bases in between. CDR3 bases: TGTGCCAGCAGTGAATCAAAGGGGTTGGGCACCGGGGAGCTGTTTTTT. Protein: CASSESKGLGTGELFF.

V and J are TRBV4-1 and TRBJ2-5; 8 nucleotides align to TRBD1. The V gene end was trimmed by 1 base and the J gene end by 4 bases; junction bases not matched to a gene: 5. The CDR3 extends over 15 amino acids. Looked up from germline, CDR1 is MGHRA and CDR2 is YSYEKL. CDR3 nucleotides: TGCGCCAGCAGCCAAGTGGCAGGGGGCGGAGAGACCCAGTACTTC. Its protein is CASSQVAGGGETQYF.

This clonotype was counted only a few times. This sequence joins TRBV19 and TRBJ1-2; a possible D gene is TRBD1 (5 bases). Trimming left V 7 bases short and J 8 bases short, with 32 bases between. The CDR3 is 18 amino acids. Per the germline V gene, CDR1 is LNHDA and CDR2 is SQIVND (reference sequence). The DNA of the CDR3 is TGTGCCAGTACCCCCTCAGGAGCCAGCCGTCCGGGGGAAAAGGGCTACACCTTC. Its protein is CASTPSGASRPGEKGYTF.